This T cell receptor beta chain was captured in a study of a mutant IDH1 vaccine in newly diagnosed glioma. Study in general: The patients were given eight vaccinations, one each in weeks 1, 3, 5, 7, 11, 15, 19 and 23.

Sequenced by immunoSEQ multiplex PCR; TCRdb stores in-frame clones only, minus some. The sample carries approximately 60,000 clones, 75% to 90% recorded once. Time point described: week 23, last vaccination. Doses of 300 ug of mutant IDH1 20-mer peptide were given with topical imiquimod. New IDH1-mutant, ATRX-lost WHO grade 3 or 4 astrocytomas occurred in donors. This clone appeared a single time. Antigen unknown. The receptor was isolated from a man between 35 and 55 years old with glioma. The sample here was PBMCs, taken from a glioma patient whose treatment included an IDH1 peptide vaccine.

The chain's CDR3 is CASSEGTGGFDEQYF. In nucleotides, the CDR3 is TGTGCCAGCAGTGAGGGGACAGGGGGCTTCGACGAGCAGTACTTC. This chain links TRBV6-4 with TRBJ2-7, with 12 positions matching TRBD1. This CDR3 is 15 amino acids long. Germline V gene data show CDR1 as MRHNA and CDR2 as SNTAGT. The V segment lost 3 bases and the J segment 5 bases; nucleotides outside the gene matches: 5.